One T cell receptor beta chain is described in this entry. There is no known antigen for this receptor. No base-level quality is on record; no much larger clone is a single base apart. The data were taken from a study of cytomegalovirus exposure and HLA in healthy donors (dated by TCRdb to the late 2010s). For the wider study: In an earlier analysis of roughly 590 of the donors, 276 Gb of sequence data and 90 million to 120 million unique TCR beta sequences from about 180 million T cells were reported. Alongside the repertoire data, information on donor age, sex, ethnicity and CMV serostatus was compiled. Using immunosequencing, the study profiled T cell repertoires from around 680 subjects and related those repertoires to cytomegalovirus serostatus. Every repertoire in the discovery cohort had been generated on one and the same sequencing platform. The study was designed to test whether signatures of past pathogen exposure could be identified by cataloging public T cell receptors. Among several hundred genotyped donors of the cohort, an average of around 250,000 unique TCR beta nucleotide sequences was sequenced per donor, of which about 18% were non-productive. The later analysis used no new phenotypic data to find candidate immune exposures, relying instead on TCR beta sequences and their occurrence across donors. To predict cytomegalovirus infection status, the study brought together high-throughput TCR immunosequencing, statistical association of individual TCRs with disease status, and machine learning. To study patterns of TCR occurrence, a later analysis re-analyzed previously published TCR beta repertoires from several hundred donors and added high-resolution HLA genotyping. Of the roughly 390 genotyped donors, less than 90% were placed in the genetic ancestry cluster associated with self-reported Caucasian donors. An early release that covered more than 550 HLA-typed donors contained 300 to 350 gigabases of sequencing data and tens of millions of unique TCR sequences. A later genetic analysis used genome-wide SNP genotypes for about 60% of the roughly 700 donors, treating that subset as a discovery cohort. Both class I and class II loci were covered by HLA typing, at four-digit resolution. An earlier analysis of 587 of the donors applied high-throughput TCR beta sequencing to assess whether each TCR beta V gene segment acted as functional or pseudogenic. Roughly 5 DR-DQ haplotypes were treated as single units for association and clustering because of strong linkage in the cohort. A separate validation cohort of about 110 different subjects was used in addition to the roughly 670-subject first cohort. The number of typed donors differed by locus: about 620-630 for A, B, C, DRB1 and DQB1; 522 for DQA1; over 600 for DPA1; and about 450 for DPB1.

From its cysteine to its phenylalanine, the CDR3 spans 13 amino acids. CDR3 DNA only is kept here, 39 bases in frame from base 1. V loses 2 bases of germline sequence and J loses 6 bases, and the interval between the two ends is 8 bases. From the germline V gene, CDR1 is MNHNS and CDR2 is SASEGT. The cohort consisted of 666 healthy bone marrow donors. All cohort members were sampled while nominally healthy, although unrecorded immune exposures were likely present. The donor was CMV seropositive and belonged to the group of 250 to 350 seropositive cohort members. A peripheral blood sample was collected from each donor, and TCR beta sequencing was performed on peripheral blood mononuclear cells. The Qiagen DNeasy Blood Extraction Kit was used to extract genomic DNA from the blood cell samples. Libraries were made using the immunoSEQ multiplex PCR assay. A mixture of 60 forward primers for TCR Vbeta segments and 13 reverse primers for TCR Jbeta segments was used in the multiplex PCR. The CDR3 region of rearranged TCR beta genes was amplified from genomic DNA with a multiplex PCR assay. The Illumina HiSeq System was used to sequence the amplified TCR beta libraries as 87-base-pair reads. The paper's data handling went like this. In a later analysis, some 80 million unique TCR beta chains were counted across the 500 to 700 repertoires, and approximately 11 million of these chains were shared by at least two donors. Raw reads were error-corrected and collapsed into unique sequences with a nearest-neighbor algorithm that merged closely related sequences to remove PCR and sequencing errors. To assign V, D and J gene segments, CDR3 sequences were aligned to IMGT reference sequences. Each retained sequence needed at least a six-nucleotide match to both a V gene segment and a J gene segment. A rearrangement was called productive if the CDR3 had no stop codons and remained in frame with V and J, and every other rearrangement was called non-productive. Following IMGT convention, CDR3 was defined as the stretch from the second conserved V-encoded cysteine to the conserved J-encoded phenylalanine. The earlier analysis of about 560 of the donors excluded any sequence lacking an unambiguous match to a single V gene segment. An earlier analysis of over 450 of the donors classified V segments as functional when productive rearrangements were above 56.7% and as segregating when the standard deviation between donors was above 5%. To diagnose cytomegalovirus status from the catalog of TCR beta chain sequences, a statistical classification framework was built. V and J gene assignment, in a later analysis, came from comparing TCR nucleotide sequences with IMGT/GENE-DB human TR gene sequences. The TCRdist pipeline was used in a later analysis to assign CDR3 sequences and most-parsimonious VDJ recombination scenarios. In a later analysis, each TCR beta chain was defined by its CDR3 amino acid sequence together with its V-gene family, and reads without a unique V-gene family were excluded. A later analysis removed 550 to 650 highly shared, low-generation-probability nucleotide sequences to deal with suspected cross-contamination and a sequencing artifact. In a later analysis, a clonal expansion index for each public chain was calculated from normalized within-repertoire ranks of inferred template counts. In a later analysis, generation probabilities were computed using a VDJ recombination model fitted to out-of-frame rearrangements, and the results were checked against IGoR. Hypergeometric tests were used in a later analysis to score TCR-TCR, TCR-HLA and TCR-CMV co-occurrence, with a repertoire-size bias correction applied to the TCR pairs. False discovery rates were estimated in a later analysis by permuting HLA or CMV assignments 20 times. In a later analysis, co-occurring TCRs were grouped using DBSCAN, and TCRdist sequence similarity was added for clustering within HLA-allele-positive subsets. For co-occurrence clustering, repertoires with fewer than 30,000 or more than 120,000 public chains were excluded, along with four to six repertoires with anomalous nucleotide sharing. What TCRdb holds here is the immuneACCESS table cut down to in-frame rearrangements. Part of the clones is not present; checked against another copy, under half of the missing clones reflect an unresolved V gene, and the others are unexplained. That table gives V, J and clone size, and the DNA gave D and trimming. This sample comprises about 260,000 clones, approximately 84% of them detected only once. The top ten clones comprise approximately 2% of the sample.

Broader findings and caveats from the paper: A later analysis reported that several top co-occurrence clusters appeared linked to parvovirus B19, influenza, CMV and Epstein-Barr virus. Broadly in line with IMGT annotations, most TCR beta V segments showed up in productive rearrangements about 87% or about 30% of the time in an earlier analysis of approximately 600 of the donors. The sequencing pipeline was judged likely to have produced a cluster of highly shared sequence variants as a technical artifact. Cytomegalovirus status was reported to be diagnosed by the classifier with high specificity and sensitivity in both the original and validation cohorts. Because counts were too low, roughly 17 rarely observed V segments, including chromosome 9 orphons, were left out of the earlier analysis of 587 of the donors. The study gave a list of under 200 TCR beta chains associated with cytomegalovirus. Sequencing depth was assumed to be roughly uniform across donors in the presence/absence analyses, though that assumption may not hold. The cohort was sequenced for TCR beta chains only, and without alpha or paired-chain data the features that could be detected were limited. Specific HLA alleles were associated with about 17,000 TCR beta sequences at a false discovery rate of 0.05 in a later analysis. A further reported finding was that TCR beta sequences accurately predicted the HLA-A and HLA-B alleles for most subjects in the first cohort. Linkage disequilibrium might explain the correlated functional status among segregating V segments, but an unknown experimental factor could not be excluded. In vitro tests confirmed that a few of the cytomegalovirus-associated TCR beta chains recognize cytomegalovirus antigens. The authors suggested that the approach could potentially be generalized to other disease states and immunological phenotypes. In a later analysis, the rate of TCR association differed among HLA loci, with DRB1 alleles having the most associated TCRs and HLA-C alleles having the fewest. Because some donors lacked HLA typing at each locus, the association tests relied only on the typed subset. According to a later genetic analysis, donors in an Asian-associated ancestry cluster had fewer N-insertions in productive TCRs than the approximately 700-donor mean. Most TCR sequences were seen in very few donors, while some public TCRs were found in many individuals. Compared with equally common non-associated chains, HLA-associated TCR beta chains in a later analysis were more clonally expanded and had lower generation probabilities. A later analysis found that most CMV-associated TCR beta chains appeared HLA-restricted, with HLA associations seemingly driven largely by CMV exposure. V-gene and J-gene trimming of TCR beta chains was associated with a missense DCLRE1C variant in a later genetic analysis, and the association was replicated in an independent cohort. Strong co-occurrence of HLA alleles, especially DR and DQ, made assigning TCR associations to individual alleles difficult. For the cohort, immune exposure information was limited to CMV serostatus. The 87-base-pair reads could not distinguish some IMGT-functional V segments, including TRBV6-2 and TRBV6-3, so those segments were excluded.

The specimen was PBMCs. In this chain, TRBV6-1 is recombined with TRBJ2-4; the D gene is perhaps TRBD2, on 5 matching bases. This TCR derives from a woman between 35 and 50 years old in good health and CMV-seropositive. The CDR3 here reads CASSESGRNIQYF. Here is the DNA: TGTGCCAGCAGTGAATCGGGGAGAAACATTCAGTACTTC.